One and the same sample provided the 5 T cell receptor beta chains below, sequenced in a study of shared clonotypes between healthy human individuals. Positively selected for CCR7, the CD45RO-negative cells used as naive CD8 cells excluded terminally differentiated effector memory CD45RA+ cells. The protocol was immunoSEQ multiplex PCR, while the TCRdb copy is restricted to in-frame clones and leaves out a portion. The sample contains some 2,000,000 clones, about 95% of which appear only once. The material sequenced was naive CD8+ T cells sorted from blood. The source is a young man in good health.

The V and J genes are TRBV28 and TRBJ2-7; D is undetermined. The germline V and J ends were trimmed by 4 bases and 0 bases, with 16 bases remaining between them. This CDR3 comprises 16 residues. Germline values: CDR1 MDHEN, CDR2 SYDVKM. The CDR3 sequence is CASSSLVLENSYEQYF. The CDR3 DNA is TGTGCCAGCAGTTCTCTGGTATTAGAGAACTCCTACGAGCAGTACTTC.

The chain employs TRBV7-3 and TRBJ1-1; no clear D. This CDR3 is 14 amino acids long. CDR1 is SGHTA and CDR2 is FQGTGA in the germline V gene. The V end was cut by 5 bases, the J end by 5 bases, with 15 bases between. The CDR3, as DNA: TGTGCCAGCAGCCGCGTTTCAGGTGAGACTGAAGCTTTCTTT. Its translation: CASSRVSGETEAFF.

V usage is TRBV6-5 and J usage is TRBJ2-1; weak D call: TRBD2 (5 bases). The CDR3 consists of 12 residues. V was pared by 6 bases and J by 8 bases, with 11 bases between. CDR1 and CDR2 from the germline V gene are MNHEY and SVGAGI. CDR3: CASSPTSYEQFF. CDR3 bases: TGTGCCAGCAGCCCTACTAGTTATGAGCAGTTCTTC.

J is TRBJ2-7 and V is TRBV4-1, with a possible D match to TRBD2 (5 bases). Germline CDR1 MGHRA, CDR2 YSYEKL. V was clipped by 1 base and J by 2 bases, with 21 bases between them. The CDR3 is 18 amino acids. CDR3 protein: CASSQVDHPVGRAYEQYF. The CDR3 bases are TGCGCCAGCAGCCAAGTCGATCACCCGGTAGGGAGAGCCTACGAGCAGTACTTC.

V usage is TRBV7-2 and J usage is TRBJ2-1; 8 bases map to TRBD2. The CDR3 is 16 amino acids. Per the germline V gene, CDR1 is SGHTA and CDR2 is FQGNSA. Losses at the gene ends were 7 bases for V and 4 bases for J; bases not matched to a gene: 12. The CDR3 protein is CASTFLTSGIYNEQFF. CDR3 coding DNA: TGTGCCAGCACCTTTCTTACTAGCGGAATTTACAATGAGCAGTTCTTC.